A single sample gave rise to the 17 T cell receptor beta chains below, sequenced in a study of shared clonotypes between healthy human individuals. The assay was immunoSEQ multiplex PCR, and TCRdb's table has in-frame clones only and misses some. This table holds fewer than 3 million clones, 80% to 95% found once. Sequencing input: naive CD4+ T cells from PBMCs. Noted subset: CD45RA+ positively selected. These receptors all stem from a man aged 18 to 29 in good health. Some clones in this sample may be carry-over from other donors' samples.

The V gene is TRBV28, the J gene TRBJ2-5, with 10 bases identical to TRBD2. Germline CDR1 reads MDHEN; CDR2 reads SYDVKM. Trimming took 6 bases from V and 5 from J; bases not matched to a gene: 18. The CDR3 sequence is 18 residues long. The CDR3 DNA sequence: TGTGCCAGCAGCGCCACAAAGTGGCTAGCGGGAGTCCAGGAGACCCAGTACTTC. This sequence encodes CASSATKWLAGVQETQYF.

The V and J genes are TRBV7-2 and TRBJ2-4; 13 bases map to TRBD2. Germline-derived CDR1 and CDR2 are SGHTA and FQGNSA. The CDR3 length is 15 residues. The V segment lost 4 bases and the J segment 9 bases; nucleotides outside the gene matches: 6. The CDR3 DNA sequence: TGTGCCAGCAGCTCGACTAGCGGGAGGTTTGGCATTCAGTACTTC. It translates to CASSSTSGRFGIQYF.

The CDR3 protein is CASSYAGLSNTEAFF. The CDR3, as DNA: TGTGCCAGCAGTTACGCGGGGCTTTCGAACACTGAAGCTTTCTTT. This chain joins TRBV6-5 and TRBJ1-1; TRBD1 is a possible D gene (5 bases). Germline V gene data show CDR1 as MNHEY and CDR2 as SVGAGI. The V gene lost 2 bases and the J gene lost 1 base, with 11 bases spanning the gap. The CDR3 sequence is 15 residues long.

The chain joins TRBV2 to TRBJ2-7; D gene ambiguous. CDR3 length: 15 residues. From germline, CDR1 is SNHLY and CDR2 FYNNEI. V lost 7 bases and J lost 5, with 21 bases in between. CDR3 DNA sequence: TGTGCCAGCACCTCCGCCGCGGCCCTCTTGAACGAGCAGTACTTC. It yields the protein CASTSAAALLNEQYF.

V is TRBV28 and J is TRBJ2-5; 7 nucleotides agree with TRBD1. CDR1 and CDR2 from the germline V gene are MDHEN and SYDVKM. V shed 2 bases, J shed 3 bases, and the junction held 9 bases outside the gene matches. The CDR3 is 16 residues long. CDR3 in DNA: TGTGCCAGCAGTTTAATGGGCAGGGGGACAGAAGAGACCCAGTACTTC. Amino acids: CASSLMGRGTEETQYF.

In this sample, this clone turned up a few times. The same CDR3 arises from other DNA sequences in this sample as well. The chain recombines TRBV20-1 with TRBJ2-1; no firm D call. Between the trimmed V and J ends, which lost 1 base and 8 bases, there was a span of 6 bases. This CDR3 is built from 11 residues. Per germline, CDR1 DFQATT and CDR2 SNEGSKA (reference sequence). The CDR3 bases are TGCAGTGCTAGAGCCCGTGATGAGCAGTTCTTC. Translation gives CSARARDEQFF.

The count of this clone is one. V and J are TRBV28 and TRBJ2-1; 10 bases are shared with TRBD2. This CDR3 is built from 15 residues. The V gene's germline CDR1 is MDHEN and CDR2 SYDVKM. Trimming took 5 bases from V and 5 from J; bases not matched to a gene: 6. The CDR3 is CASSRATSGNNEQFF. The CDR3 DNA reads as TGTGCCAGCAGTCGAGCCACTAGCGGGAACAATGAGCAGTTCTTC.

The DNA of the CDR3 is TGTGCCAGCACTCAAGGGGGGGAGACCCAGTACTTC. It specifies CASTQGGETQYF. This chain connects TRBV2 to TRBJ2-5; D could derive from TRBD1 or TRBD2 (6 bases each). CDR1 and CDR2 from the germline V gene are SNHLY and FYNNEI. V lost 7 bases and J 5 bases, leaving 11 bases between the germline ends. The CDR3 contains 12 residues.

This sequence joins TRBV7-2 and TRBJ1-2; no clear D gene. V lost 1 base and J 2 bases, leaving 11 bases between the germline ends. There are 15 residues in the CDR3. CDR1 and CDR2 (germline): SGHTA, FQGNSA. CDR3 sequence (DNA): TGTGCCAGCAGCTTAGAGTCAGTCACCAACTATGGCTACACCTTC. This encodes CASSLESVTNYGYTF. Looking up the rest from reference TRBV7-2 and TRBJ1-2 gives the full variable domain: GAGVSQSPSNKVTEKGKDVELRCDPISGHTALYWYRQSLGQGLEFLIYFQGNSAPDKSGLPSDRFSAERTGGSVSTLTIQRTQQEDSAVYLCASSLESVTNYGYTFGSGTRLTVV.

The chain joins TRBV6-6 to TRBJ1-5; weak D call: TRBD1 (6 bases). CDR1 is MNHNY and CDR2 is SVGAGI in the germline V gene (reference sequence). The V end lost 2 bases, the J end lost 11 bases, and 13 bases lay between the germline ends. This CDR3 is built from 13 residues. The CDR3 sequence is CASSYDDRGAQHF. The CDR3, as DNA: TGTGCCAGCAGTTACGATGATAGGGGGGCCCAGCATTTT.

The chain couples TRBV7-9 to TRBJ1-5; the match to TRBD1 covers 9 bases. There are 15 residues in the CDR3. V was clipped by 5 bases and J by 5 bases; unmatched bases: 7. Germline V CDR1 and CDR2: SEHNR, FQNEAQ (reference sequence). CDR3 residues: CASSPTGGRDQPQHF. CDR3 sequence (DNA): TGTGCCAGCAGCCCGACAGGGGGGAGAGATCAGCCCCAGCATTTT.

V gene TRBV28 combines with J gene TRBJ2-7; 12 bases match TRBD1. The V gene's germline CDR1 is MDHEN and CDR2 SYDVKM. The J segment lost 4 bases and the V segment lost 3 bases, leaving 13 bases of the junction unmatched. The CDR3 totals 18 residues. Written as DNA, the CDR3 is TGTGCCAGCAGTTTTATCGTTAAGGGACAGGGGGCGCGGTACGAGCAGTACTTC. Translation: CASSFIVKGQGARYEQYF.

As for this clone: The sample contains more than one DNA sequence encoding this CDR3. The chain links TRBV20-1 to TRBJ1-2; D gene uncertain. The length of the CDR3 is 11 residues. Germline assignment: CDR1 DFQATT and CDR2 SNEGSKA (reference sequence). V lost 6 bases and J lost 6, with 11 bases in between. The CDR3 sequence is CSAYPTDGYTF. Here the CDR3 DNA reads TGCAGTGCCTACCCAACGGATGGCTACACCTTC.

This clone was seen once. V usage is TRBV5-1 and J usage is TRBJ2-1; 9 bases are shared with TRBD2. The CDR3 has 17 amino acids. The V gene's germline CDR1 is SGHRS and CDR2 YFSETQ. The junction had 12 bases not matched to a gene; V was cut back by 4 bases and J by 4 bases. In DNA, the CDR3 is TGCGCCAGCAGCCGAAGCCCCCTAGCGGGGCAGTACAATGAGCAGTTCTTC. It codes for CASSRSPLAGQYNEQFF.

The chain has TRBV30 and TRBJ2-7; perhaps TRBD2 as D (5 bases). Trimming took 1 base from V and 9 from J, leaving 13 bases between them. The germline CDR1 and CDR2 sequences are GTSNPN and SVGIG (reference sequence). CDR3 length equals 12 residues. CDR3 region: CAWSAPLRGQYF. In nucleotides, the CDR3 is TGTGCCTGGAGTGCCCCCCTCCGGGGGCAGTACTTC. The entire variable domain, with the rest obtained from reference TRBV30 and TRBJ2-7, is as follows: SQTIHQWPATLVQPVGSPLSLECTVEGTSNPNLYWYRQAAGRGLQLLFYSVGIGQISSEVPQNLSASRPQDRQFILSSKKLLLSDSGFYLCAWSAPLRGQYFGPGTRLTVT.

The rearrangement uses TRBV18 and TRBJ2-3; tentative D call: TRBD2 (6 bases). V lost 3 bases, J lost 0 bases, and 19 bases lay in between. Germline assignment: CDR1 KGHSH and CDR2 LQKENI. This CDR3 spans 18 amino acids. The CDR3, as DNA: TGTGCCAGCTCACCGGTCCTCGGGCCAGGGACTAGCACAGATACGCAGTATTTT. Amino acid sequence: CASSPVLGPGTSTDTQYF.

V gene TRBV2 combines with J gene TRBJ1-5; the match to TRBD1 covers 7 bases. The trim removed 8 bases at V and 6 bases at J, leaving 10 bases unmatched. CDR3 length equals 14 residues. Germline-derived CDR1 and CDR2 are SNHLY and FYNNEI. The CDR3 region is CASQGGADSQPQHF. The CDR3 DNA follows: TGTGCCAGCCAAGGGGGCGCGGATTCTCAGCCCCAGCATTTT.